This is a list of T cell receptor beta chains from one sample in a study of cytomegalovirus exposure and HLA in healthy donors. The method was immunoSEQ multiplex PCR; TCRdb's version includes in-frame clones alone and lacks a portion of them. The sample carries 55,000 to 75,000 clones, about 92% recorded once. Sample: PBMCs. These receptors all stem from a man younger than 35 in good health and CMV-seropositive. CDR3s include the opening cysteine and the closing phenylalanine or tryptophan. The order of the fields is J gene, V gene, CDR3 protein.

J: TRBJ1-1
V: TRBV27
CDR3: CASSQVVNTEAFF

J: TRBJ2-5
V: TRBV7-9
CDR3: CASSHPGTSGIKTQYF

J: TRBJ1-5
V: TRBV5-6
CDR3: CASSVTGYLQPQHF

J: -
V: TRBV7-9
CDR3: CASSLGGNNNEQFF

J: TRBJ2-7
V: TRBV28
CDR3: CASSYPDSPYEQYF

J: TRBJ1-2
V: TRBV28
CDR3: CASSHLRLGGANYGYTF

J: TRBJ1-5
V: TRBV18
CDR3: CASSPQGVYSNQPQHF

J: TRBJ2-7
V: TRBV9
CDR3: CASSVTQGSSYEQYF

J: TRBJ2-2
V: TRBV9
CDR3: CASSASGRANTGELFF

J: TRBJ2-1
V: TRBV7-9
CDR3: CASSYAGDRSYNEQFF

J: TRBJ2-1
V: TRBV4-1
CDR3: CASSQVIGSYNEQFF

J: TRBJ1-5
V: TRBV7-9
CDR3: CASSFPDQPQHF

J: TRBJ2-1
V: TRBV5-1
CDR3: CASSLEGAGGPFF

J: TRBJ2-4
V: TRBV2
CDR3: CASSDDWAGSNIQYF

J: TRBJ2-7
V: TRBV27
CDR3: CASQQGAFYEQYF

J: TRBJ2-5
V: TRBV7-9
CDR3: CASSLLSEVWAQYF

J: TRBJ2-7
V: TRBV7-8
CDR3: CASSLELRAGQYF

J: TRBJ2-1
V: TRBV7-2
CDR3: CASSPTLVAGPYNEQFF

J: TRBJ1-5
V: TRBV2
CDR3: CASSFYTVAGQPQHF

J: TRBJ2-7
V: TRBV27
CDR3: CASSLNSGNSYEQYF

J: TRBJ1-2
V: TRBV5-1
CDR3: CASSLQDRAFYGYTF

J: TRBJ2-7
V: TRBV7-6
CDR3: CASSLSPRDRSSYEQYF

J: TRBJ2-5
V: TRBV7-3
CDR3: CASSRDRLETQYF

J: TRBJ1-4
V: TRBV21-1
CDR3: CASSNRQGGFRKKDLFF

J: TRBJ2-4
V: TRBV7-6
CDR3: CASSPGTGTNIQYF

J: TRBJ2-2
V: TRBV5-1
CDR3: CASSSVPGTSGRGGELFF

J: TRBJ2-2
V: TRBV10-3
CDR3: CAISDGGTGELFF

J: TRBJ2-1
V: TRBV6-1
CDR3: CASSARVDEQFF

J: TRBJ2-7
V: TRBV4-2
CDR3: CASSQLPPDYSYEQYF

J: TRBJ2-5
V: TRBV4-2
CDR3: CASSLRGAKETQYF

J: TRBJ1-5
V: TRBV7-8
CDR3: CASSLAPGTGGNQPQHF

J: TRBJ1-2
V: TRBV6-6
CDR3: CASSSGGPGYTF

J: TRBJ2-1
V: TRBV5-1
CDR3: CASRRDSLDPTHNEQFF

J: TRBJ2-3
V: TRBV18
CDR3: CASSPPTSGKDTQYF

J: TRBJ1-1
V: TRBV10-1
CDR3: CASSPTPEGEAFF

J: TRBJ2-7
V: TRBV6-1
CDR3: CASSEAPVAGGGYEQYF

J: TRBJ2-7
V: TRBV6-1
CDR3: CASKRRDRNYEQYF

J: TRBJ2-1
V: TRBV5-1
CDR3: CASSWGEGNEQFF

J: TRBJ2-5
V: TRBV28
CDR3: CASSPRDYTCQYF

J: TRBJ2-3
V: TRBV7-3
CDR3: CASSLAGRGKDTQYF

J: TRBJ1-5
V: TRBV2
CDR3: CASRKGDRGNQPQHF

J: TRBJ2-2
V: TRBV9
CDR3: CASSATGTAPTGELFF

J: TRBJ2-3
V: TRBV25-1
CDR3: CASKSGRRISSTDTQYF

J: TRBJ1-2
V: TRBV4-1
CDR3: CASSPQDREGGYTF

J: TRBJ2-7
V: TRBV27
CDR3: CASSLSPYRVEAYEQYF

J: TRBJ2-1
V: TRBV6-1
CDR3: CASSETSGDYNEQFF

J: TRBJ2-7
V: TRBV28
CDR3: CASSLSGGGPIYEQYF

J: TRBJ1-1
V: TRBV2
CDR3: CASRDSLNTEAFF

J: TRBJ2-7
V: TRBV5-1
CDR3: CASSSLAGGNEQYF

J: TRBJ2-3
V: TRBV7-3
CDR3: CASSLAQGDTQYF

J: TRBJ2-5
V: TRBV9
CDR3: CASSVTPLGGQETQYF

J: TRBJ1-5
V: TRBV4-1
CDR3: CASSLGPAGNQPQHF

J: TRBJ2-5
V: TRBV12-5
CDR3: CASGRGQGDQETQYF

J: TRBJ2-7
V: TRBV29-1
CDR3: CSVGGPVTGISYEQYF

J: TRBJ2-7
V: TRBV27
CDR3: CASSTISGLAGAYEQYF

J: TRBJ1-3
V: TRBV7-9
CDR3: CASSLGMGQGTAGNTIYF

J: TRBJ1-1
V: TRBV30
CDR3: CAWSLTENTEAFF

J: TRBJ2-1
V: TRBV2
CDR3: CASSLPGLAENNEQFF

J: TRBJ1-1
V: TRBV6-6
CDR3: CASTLTENTEAFF